This entry concerns a single TCR beta chain. CDR1 is LGHNA and CDR2 is YNFKEQ in the germline V gene. V lost 3 bases and J lost 4; bases outside the gene matches: 7. The length of the CDR3 is 15 residues. This sample stems from a study of blood T cell repertoires in COVID-19. Turning to the study itself: COVID-19 samples from acute and convalescent phases originated in the United States, Italy and Spain. Nucleic acid was either cDNA or gDNA, and it came from T cells, B-cell-depleted T cells, or PBMCs.

In the study's own analysis: Amplified reference gene primers provided the basis for estimating nucleated cell counts. The table came from immunoSEQ multiplex PCR; TCRdb's copy has only in-frame clones and leaves some out. V, J and clone size are those of that table, while D and trimming were read from the DNA. The sample shows about 91,000 clones, around 88% of them seen only once. This chain connects TRBV4-2 to TRBJ2-7, with 9 bases that match TRBD1. Sequences were obtained from peripheral blood. The TCR originated in a woman in her seventies with acute or convalescent COVID-19. The CDR3 DNA reads as TGTGCCAGCAGCCATGAATCGGACAGGGGATACGAGCAGTACTTC. This gives the protein CASSHESDRGYEQYF.